These 27 T cell receptor beta chains were all obtained from the same sample, sequenced in a study of T cells in Graves' hyperthyroidism and ophthalmopathy. Amplification targeted TCR beta CDR3 regions from RNA transcripts. Initially, a first-round RT-PCR of the TCR CDR3 employed the HTBI primer set. MiXCR was run by TCRdb on the multiplex PCR reads, yielding one entry per CDR3 protein. The profile shows around 350,000 distinct CDR3 sequences, roughly an eighth of them singletons. Sample: blood. The receptors stem from a woman aged 18-29 years with Graves' hyperthyroidism.

This clonotype was counted many times. The chain carries TRBV9 and TRBJ2-3; 8 bases match TRBD2. Germline V gene lookup returns CDR1 SGDLS and CDR2 YYNGEE. The CDR3 spans 16 residues. V gave up 0 bases and J gave up 5 bases; unmatched junction bases: 8. CDR3 in amino acids: CASSVVRGGAGDTQYF. For the CDR3, the DNA is TGTGCCAGCAGCGTAGTTCGGGGGGGAGCGGGAGATACGCAGTATTTT. The full variable domain, its missing parts supplied by reference TRBV9 and TRBJ2-3, is DSGVTQTPKHLITATGQRVTLRCSPRSGDLSVYWYQQSLDQGLQFLIQYYNGEERAKGNILERFSAQQFPDLHSELNLSSLELGDSALYFCASSVVRGGAGDTQYFGPGTRLTVL.

In regard to this clonotype: Just one base apart from a much larger clone, this may be a read error. J is TRBJ1-2 and V is TRBV28; D is undetermined. V was shortened by 3 bases and J by 4 bases, with 12 bases between the two germline ends. There are 14 residues in the CDR3. The V gene's germline CDR1 is MDHEN and CDR2 SYDVKM. CDR3 amino acids: CASSFNLPGYGYTF. As DNA, the CDR3 is TGTGCCAGCAGTTTCAATTTGCCAGGCTATGGCTACACCTTC.

This clonotype has a count of ten or more. The CDR3 here is CASSLDQGAGQPQHF. The CDR3 region has the DNA TGCGCCAGCAGCTTGGATCAGGGGGCGGGTCAGCCCCAGCATTTT. The V call is TRBV5-1, the J call TRBJ1-5; 8 nucleotides agree with TRBD1. The CDR3 runs to 15 residues. Trimming removed 0 bases from V and 6 bases from J; junction bases left unmatched: 5. Per germline, CDR1 SGHRS and CDR2 YFSETQ.

The V and J genes are TRBV19 and TRBJ1-6, with no clear D. The V gene's germline CDR1 is LNHDA and CDR2 SQIVND (reference sequence). CDR3 length: 16 amino acids. V lost 4 bases and J 7 bases, leaving 17 bases between the germline ends. The CDR3 is CASSTPRTLANSPLHF. DNA of the CDR3: TGTGCCAGTAGTACCCCCCGGACCTTGGCCAATTCACCCCTCCACTTT.

In its sample, this clonotype was seen many times. The chain has TRBV20-1 and TRBJ2-7; 12 bases are shared with TRBD2. Trimming cost V 2 bases and J 8 bases; bases outside gene matches: 10. Looked up from germline, CDR1 is DFQATT and CDR2 is SNEGSKA (reference sequence). The CDR3 extends over 15 amino acids. CDR3 amino acids: CSARPPGLAGLQQYF. The CDR3 DNA follows: TGCAGTGCTAGACCTCCCGGACTAGCGGGGCTACAGCAGTACTTC.

This clonotype showed up just a few times. The chain employs TRBV20-1 and TRBJ2-1; 13 bases agree with TRBD2. The CDR3 spans 18 residues. Germline trimming cut 1 base from V and 2 bases from J; bases unmatched to any gene: 8. The germline V gene has CDR1 DFQATT and CDR2 SNEGSKA (reference sequence). CDR3 amino acids: CSARGPPGLAGTYNEQFF. The CDR3 coding sequence is TGCAGTGCTAGAGGCCCCCCGGGACTAGCGGGGACCTACAATGAGCAGTTCTTC.

A remark on this clonotype: A much more abundant neighbour one base away suggests this may be a read error. The V call is TRBV7-2, the J call TRBJ2-3, with D perhaps matching TRBD2 (6 bases). The length of the CDR3 is 14 residues. The germline V gene has CDR1 SGHTA and CDR2 FQGNSA. CDR3 nucleotides: TGTGCCAGCAAGACGGGACTTAGGGCAGATACGCGGTATTTT. Protein sequence: CASKTGLRADTRYF. Using reference TRBV7-2 and TRBJ2-3 for the parts outside the CDR3, the full variable domain is GAGVSQSPSNKVTEKGKDVELRCDPISGHTALYWYRQSLGQGLEFLIYFQGNSAPDKSGLPSDRFSAERTGGSVSTLTIQRTQQEDSAVYLCASKTGLRADTRYFGPGTRLTVL.

There are many counts of this clonotype. CDR3 amino acids: CATSASQGTNTYGYTF. CDR3 sequence (DNA): TGTGCCACCAGTGCCTCACAGGGGACAAACACCTATGGCTACACCTTC. The V and J genes are TRBV24-1 and TRBJ1-2; 7 bases line up with TRBD1. After removal of 5 bases from V and 4 bases from J, the junction contained 12 bases not matched to a gene. Germline V gene sequence: CDR1 KGHDR, CDR2 SFDVKD. CDR3 size: 16 residues.

This clonotype was seen once. A read error may produce the germline difference seen at one junction end. This chain uses TRBV19 with TRBJ2-7; 9 bases fit TRBD1. The CDR3 is made up of 14 amino acids. Germline loops: CDR1 LNHDA, CDR2 SQIVND (reference sequence). The CDR3 sequence: CASKRTGASYGQYF. CDR3 coding DNA: TGTGCCAGTAAAAGGACAGGGGCCTCCTACGGGCAGTACTTC.

For this clonotype: Possible read error: a much larger clone is one base away. The chain combines TRBV11-2 with TRBJ1-4, with D perhaps TRBD1 (6 bases). The V gene's germline CDR1 is SGHAT and CDR2 FQNNGV. This CDR3 region has 16 residues. CDR3 DNA: TGTGCCAGCAGCTTAGGGGGGCGATCGGCTAATGAAGAACTGTTTTTT. Translating it yields CASSLGGRSANEELFF.

This clonotype was recorded at least ten times. The chain employs TRBV27 and TRBJ1-2; D perhaps matches TRBD1 (5 bases). Germline assignment: CDR1 MNHEY and CDR2 SMNVEV (reference sequence). The CDR3 extends over 17 amino acids. Deletions cut 3 bases from V and 7 bases from J, with 24 bases between. The CDR3 nucleotides read TGTGCCAGCAGTTTTAAGGTGGGGGTGGCGGCCTTGTCTGGCTACACCTTC. Translating gives CASSFKVGVAALSGYTF.

This clonotype was recorded only once. The V gene is TRBV3-1, the J gene TRBJ1-2; D is undetermined. Trimming shortened V by 1 base and J by 4 bases, and 13 bases separated the two germline ends. The CDR3 sequence is 15 residues long. The germline CDR1 and CDR2 sequences are LGHDT and YNNKEL (reference sequence). Written as DNA, the CDR3 is TGTGCCAGCAGCCAAGGCGAAATAGGGAGCTATGGCTACACCTTC. Its translation is CASSQGEIGSYGYTF.

The chain has TRBV20-1 and TRBJ1-5; D unclear. Trimming removed 6 bases from V and 9 bases from J, with 9 bases in between. Germline loops: CDR1 DFQATT, CDR2 SNEGSKA (reference sequence). The CDR3 sequence is 10 residues long. CDR3 residues: CSATRGPQHF. In DNA form, the CDR3 reads TGCAGTGCCACCCGGGGGCCCCAGCATTTT.

A few counts support this clonotype. The chain couples TRBV27 to TRBJ1-2; maybe TRBD1 (5 bases). This CDR3 comprises 15 residues. CDR1 is MNHEY, CDR2 SMNVEV, per germline (reference sequence). Trimming removed 10 bases at V and 4 bases at J, with 22 bases between. The CDR3 region is CATSLLAGLPYGYTF. The CDR3 DNA reads as TGTGCCACCTCTTTATTGGCAGGGCTGCCCTATGGCTACACCTTC.

This clonotype came up many times. The chain uses TRBV7-9 and TRBJ1-1; D uncertain. With 4 bases removed from V and 2 bases from J, the gap between germline ends came to 5 bases. Germline assignment: CDR1 SEHNR and CDR2 FQNEAQ (reference sequence). The CDR3 spans 12 residues. CDR3 nucleotides: TGTGCCAGCAGCTGGATAAACACTGAAGCTTTCTTT. The encoded protein is CASSWINTEAFF. Full variable domain (missing parts from reference TRBV7-9 and TRBJ1-1): DTGVSQNPRHKITKRGQNVTFRCDPISEHNRLYWYRQTLGQGPEFLTYFQNEAQLEKSRLLSDRFSAERPKGSFSTLEIQRTEQGDSAMYLCASSWINTEAFFGQGTRLTVV.

At least ten counts were recorded for this clonotype. The rearrangement uses TRBV11-1 and TRBJ2-5, with D possibly matching TRBD1 (5 bases). The length of the CDR3 is 13 residues. Germline V CDR1 and CDR2: SGHAT, FQDESV (reference sequence). V was cut by 0 bases and J by 7 bases, with 9 bases left in between. CDR3 protein: CASSLARVGTQYF. CDR3 DNA sequence: TGTGCCAGCAGCTTAGCCAGGGTCGGGACCCAGTACTTC. The whole variable domain, remainder taken from reference TRBV11-1 and TRBJ2-5, is EAEVAQSPRYKITEKSQAVAFWCDPISGHATLYWYRQILGQGPELLVQFQDESVVDDSQLPKDRFSAERLKGVDSTLKIQPAELGDSAMYLCASSLARVGTQYFGPGTRLLVL.

Notes on this clonotype: A much larger clone lies a single base off, so this may be a read error. V gene TRBV20-1 combines with J gene TRBJ2-7; TRBD2 matches 7 bases. The end of the DNA fits TRBJ2-1 better, so the J call may be wrong. Germline CDR1 DFQATT, CDR2 SNEGSKA (reference sequence). This CDR3 has 15 amino acids. CDR3 loop: CSARDVSGIAYEQFF. The CDR3 DNA sequence: TGCAGTGCTAGAGACGTCAGCGGGATTGCGTACGAGCAGTTCTTC.

This clonotype was recorded many times. The chain employs TRBV12-3 or TRBV12-4 and TRBJ2-3; 12 bases match TRBD2. The CDR3 is made up of 15 amino acids. V lost 4 bases and J lost 4; bases outside the gene matches: 3. This CDR3 reads CASSWTSGEADTQYF. As DNA, the CDR3 is TGTGCCAGCAGTTGGACTAGCGGGGAGGCAGATACGCAGTATTTT.

There are a few counts of this clonotype. This chain connects TRBV19 to TRBJ1-1; D remains ambiguous. V lost 3 bases to trimming and J lost 1 base, with 9 bases between them. Germline-derived CDR1 and CDR2 are LNHDA and SQIVND (reference sequence). The CDR3 spans 14 residues. The CDR3 here is CASSIREGNTEAFF. The CDR3, as DNA: TGTGCCAGTAGTATTAGAGAGGGGAACACTGAAGCTTTCTTT.

A word on this clonotype: This sequence may be a read error, since a much larger clone differs from it by one base. The rearrangement links TRBV28 to TRBJ2-7; tentatively, D is TRBD2 (5 bases). Germline lookup yields CDR1 MDHEN and CDR2 SYDVKM. The CDR3 length is 12 residues. This CDR3 reads CAGGRGSYEQYF. The CDR3 DNA reads TGTGCAGGCGGACGGGGCTCCTACGAGCAGTACTTC.

This clonotype was detected only a few times. This chain uses TRBV19 with TRBJ1-2; 7 bases are shared with TRBD1. Germline-derived CDR1 and CDR2 are LNHDA and SQIVND (reference sequence). The CDR3 totals 14 residues. Germline trimming cut 5 bases from V and 4 bases from J; bases unmatched to any gene: 7. CDR3 protein: CASSPDRVIYGYTF. CDR3 in DNA: TGTGCCAGTAGTCCCGACAGGGTGATCTATGGCTACACCTTC.

This clonotype occurred many times. V and J are TRBV24-1 and TRBJ2-7; D remains ambiguous. In germline, CDR1 is KGHDR, CDR2 SFDVKD. V was clipped by 4 bases and J by 5 bases, with 14 bases between them. The CDR3 has 14 residues. As DNA, the CDR3 is TGTGCCACCAGTGACGACCAACACGGCCACGAGCAGTACTTC. This sequence encodes CATSDDQHGHEQYF.

This clonotype was observed a handful of times. This sequence joins TRBV20-1 and TRBJ2-3; 7 bases match TRBD2. CDR1 is DFQATT, CDR2 SNEGSKA, per germline (reference sequence). Trimming at V came to 6 bases and at J to 4 bases, leaving 10 bases not matched to a gene. The CDR3 loop spans 14 amino acids. The chain's CDR3 is CSAISGLGPDTQYF. The DNA for the CDR3 is TGCAGTGCAATTAGCGGGTTGGGCCCAGATACGCAGTATTTT.

The rearrangement links TRBV11-2 to TRBJ2-7, with 8 bases fitting TRBD1. J was trimmed by 5 bases and V by 1 base; bases with no gene match: 4. The CDR3 is made up of 14 amino acids. Germline V gene lookup returns CDR1 SGHAT and CDR2 FQNNGV. CDR3 amino acids: CASSLVGTGHEQYF. CDR3 in DNA: TGTGCCAGCAGCTTAGTTGGGACAGGTCACGAGCAGTACTTC.

This sequence joins TRBV30 and TRBJ2-1; D remains unclear. Trimming removed 3 bases at V and 2 bases at J, with 8 bases between. The CDR3 sequence is 13 residues long. Germline V gene sequence: CDR1 GTSNPN, CDR2 SVGIG (reference sequence). This chain's CDR3 is CAWSATAYNEQFF. CDR3 nucleotide sequence: TGTGCCTGGAGCGCCACTGCCTACAATGAGCAGTTCTTC.

In this sample, this clonotype turned up many times. The rearrangement joins TRBV7-9 to TRBJ2-5; the D gene could be TRBD1 or TRBD2 (5 bases each). The CDR3 totals 14 residues. The V gene's germline CDR1 is SEHNR and CDR2 FQNEAQ (reference sequence). Between the trimmed V and J ends, which lost 4 bases and 5 bases, there was a span of 14 bases. The CDR3 sequence is CASSYRDEEETQYF. The CDR3 DNA reads TGTGCCAGCAGCTACCGGGACGAGGAGGAGACCCAGTACTTC. The whole variable domain, remainder taken from reference TRBV7-9 and TRBJ2-5, is DTGVSQNPRHKITKRGQNVTFRCDPISEHNRLYWYRQTLGQGPEFLTYFQNEAQLEKSRLLSDRFSAERPKGSFSTLEIQRTEQGDSAMYLCASSYRDEEETQYFGPGTRLLVL.

In its sample, this clonotype was seen many times. The chain recombines TRBV5-1 with TRBJ1-1; the D gene is possibly TRBD1 (5 bases). The CDR3 has 17 amino acids. The V gene's germline CDR1 is SGHRS and CDR2 YFSETQ. Trimming stripped 4 bases from V and 2 bases from J, with 21 bases between. The CDR3 reads CASSPTRGTPRNTEAFF. CDR3 nucleotides: TGCGCCAGCAGCCCTACCCGGGGCACACCCCGAAACACTGAAGCTTTCTTT.